This T cell receptor beta chain was profiled in a study of shared clonotypes between healthy human individuals. At the level of the study: Three plates each covered CD4 naive and memory; CD8 naive two, CD8 memory one. Broader study findings: Clonotypes not shared had lower generation probabilities than those common to all four donors.

The authors ran the assay at deep level. Clones were read by immunoSEQ multiplex PCR, and TCRdb kept only the in-frame ones, dropping some. The table shows about 2.2 million clones, with 93% occurring only once. Naive CD8 cells lacked CD45RO, underwent positive selection for CCR7 and left out terminally differentiated effector memory CD45RA+ cells. Donors, without exception, were Caucasian adults residing in Nashville, Tennessee. About this clone itself: Its antigen is currently unknown.

Germline CDR1 is MNHEY and CDR2 is SVGAGI. CDR3 length equals 15 residues. V lost 6 bases to trimming and J lost 5 bases; unmatched junction nucleotides: 11. The sequencing input was naive CD8+ T cells from PBMCs. The chain joins TRBV6-5 to TRBJ2-3; the match to TRBD2 covers 7 bases. This TCR derives from a man aged 18 to 29 in good health. Some clones in this sample may be carry-over from other donors' samples. Written as DNA, the CDR3 is TGTGCCAGCAGCCAGACTAGCCTGGTGGAAGATACGCAGTATTTT. This sequence encodes CASSQTSLVEDTQYF.